Presented here are 22 T cell receptor beta chains from one specimen sequenced in a study of T cells expressing NK-cell markers. Each CDR3 protein gets one entry in TCRdb, which reprocessed the 5' RACE reads and gives no DNA. The table lists about 260,000 distinct CDR3 sequences. The source material was blood T cells: a sorted CD56 or NKG2C T cell subset, CD4+ or CD8+ T cells, or bulk PBMC T cells (not recorded which). These receptors were collected from a woman between 18 and 69 years old in good health.

CDR3 region: CSVLAGANVLTF. The chain combines TRBV29-1 with TRBJ2-6; TCRdb picks TRBD2, but there is no DNA to check that call. The germline CDR1 and CDR2 sequences are SQVTM and ANQGSEA. The CDR3 has 12 amino acids. The whole variable domain, filled in from reference TRBV29-1 and TRBJ2-6, reads SAVISQKPSRDICQRGTSLTIQCQVDSQVTMMFWYRQQPGQSLTLIATANQGSEATYESGFVIDKFPISRPNLTFSTLTVSNMSPEDSSIYLCSVLAGANVLTFGAGSRLTVL.

The genes are TRBV6-1 and TRBJ2-3. CDR3 length: 15 residues. Germline assignment: CDR1 MNHNS and CDR2 SASEGT. This CDR3 is CASSPNGLEADTQYF.

Here the CDR3 reads CSARDIRGSYNEQFF. This rearrangement joins TRBV20-1 to TRBJ2-1; TCRdb's assignment of TRBD1 cannot be checked, as there is no DNA. The germline gives CDR1 DFQATT, CDR2 SNEGSKA (reference sequence). The CDR3 consists of 15 residues.

The chain is built from TRBV15 and TRBJ1-5; with no DNA, the TCRdb D assignment of TRBD1 cannot be verified. Germline V gives CDR1 LNHNV, CDR2 YYDKDF (reference sequence). This CDR3 has 16 amino acids. CDR3 amino acids: CATSTADRTANQPQHF.

The chain links TRBV7-9 to TRBJ1-1; TCRdb's D call of TRBD1 is untestable without DNA. This CDR3 comprises 14 residues. Germline V lookup: CDR1 SEHNR, CDR2 FQNEAQ (reference sequence). The chain's CDR3 is CASSLGQMNTEAFF. Variable domain in full (rest from reference TRBV7-9 and TRBJ1-1): DTGVSQNPRHKITKRGQNVTFRCDPISEHNRLYWYRQTLGQGPEFLTYFQNEAQLEKSRLLSDRFSAERPKGSFSTLEIQRTEQGDSAMYLCASSLGQMNTEAFFGQGTRLTVV.

This chain links TRBV12-3 or TRBV12-4 with TRBJ1-6; absent DNA, TCRdb's TRBD1 call cannot be checked. The CDR3 spans 15 residues. Here the CDR3 reads CASSFGRGTNSPLHF.

The chain couples TRBV20-1 to TRBJ2-3; TCRdb outputs TRBD1, but without DNA this stays unchecked. This CDR3 region has 14 residues. Per germline, CDR1 DFQATT and CDR2 SNEGSKA (reference sequence). CDR3 loop: CSAPDGGATDTQYF.

The chain employs TRBV4-1 and TRBJ2-1. CDR3 length equals 18 residues. The V gene's germline CDR1 is MGHRA and CDR2 YSYEKL. The CDR3 loop reads CASSRGQGNIGTYNEQFF.

The rearrangement uses TRBV2 and TRBJ2-2; TCRdb proposes TRBD2, but this gene call is untestable without DNA. The V gene's germline CDR1 is SNHLY and CDR2 FYNNEI. The CDR3 spans 15 residues. The CDR3 loop reads CASTGTSGSTGELFF. The whole variable domain, remainder taken from reference TRBV2 and TRBJ2-2, is EPEVTQTPSHQVTQMGQEVILRCVPISNHLYFYWYRQILGQKVEFLVSFYNNEISEKSEIFDDQFSVERPDGSNFTLKIRSTKLEDSAMYFCASTGTSGSTGELFFGEGSRLTVL.

The gene calls are TRBV29-1 and TRBJ2-1. The CDR3 runs 12 residues. The V gene's germline CDR1 is SQVTM and CDR2 ANQGSEA. CDR3 sequence reads: CSVEDYLDEQFF.

The chain is built from TRBV5-1 and TRBJ1-1; TCRdb selects TRBD1, and the lack of DNA leaves this call unchecked. CDR1 is SGHRS and CDR2 is YFSETQ in the germline V gene. The CDR3 totals 15 residues. CDR3 sequence: CASSFGQTMNTEAFF.

This chain connects TRBV5-6 to TRBJ1-6; TCRdb proposes TRBD1, but this gene call is untestable without DNA. The CDR3 totals 15 residues. CDR1 and CDR2 from the germline V gene are SGHDT and YYEEEE. CDR3: CASSRKTGENSPLHF.

The rearrangement uses TRBV12-3 or TRBV12-4 and TRBJ1-1; TCRdb lists TRBD1, though no DNA is available to test this call. This CDR3 comprises 15 residues. CDR3 protein: CASSSPGPWSTEAFF.

The V gene is TRBV6-1, the J gene TRBJ1-3. CDR1 and CDR2 from the germline V gene are MNHNS and SASEGT. This CDR3 is built from 16 residues. The CDR3 is CASSEATASTGNTIYF.

This chain joins TRBV7-3 and TRBJ2-1; TCRdb indicates TRBD2, and absent DNA this call remains unverified. CDR3 length equals 14 residues. Germline V gene data show CDR1 as SGHTA and CDR2 as FQGTGA. The CDR3 reads CASSLSWTVDEQFF.

The rearrangement uses TRBV7-2 and TRBJ2-3; the D call from TCRdb, TRBD2, cannot be confirmed without DNA. This CDR3 contains 14 residues. In germline, CDR1 is SGHTA, CDR2 FQGNSA. The CDR3 sequence: CASSLGAGTDTQYF.

The chain uses TRBV29-1 and TRBJ2-1; TCRdb indicates TRBD1, and absent DNA this call remains unverified. Germline V CDR1 and CDR2: SQVTM, ANQGSEA. The CDR3 contains 15 residues. This CDR3 reads CSVDPGQISYNEQFF.

The chain carries TRBV20-1 and TRBJ1-1. The CDR3 consists of 13 residues. The germline CDR1 and CDR2 sequences are DFQATT and SNEGSKA (reference sequence). The CDR3 protein is CSAAGGENTEAFF.

The chain employs TRBV10-3 and TRBJ2-3; TCRdb lists TRBD2, though no DNA is available to test this call. The CDR3 runs to 17 residues. CDR1 and CDR2 (germline): ENHRY, SYGVKD. CDR3 sequence reads: CAISPPGLAGDPDTQYF.

The chain has TRBV20-1 and TRBJ2-5; TCRdb names TRBD2, which stays unverified in the absence of DNA. This CDR3 has 14 residues. Germline V gene sequence: CDR1 DFQATT, CDR2 SNEGSKA (reference sequence). CDR3 protein: CSAPPVEGQETQYF.

The chain couples TRBV4-3 to TRBJ2-1. CDR1 LGHNA and CDR2 YSLEER come from the germline V gene. This CDR3 region has 16 residues. CDR3 loop: CASSQDPTGAYNEQFF.

The CDR3 loop reads CASSYQGIGEDTQYF. The rearrangement uses TRBV6-5 and TRBJ2-3; TCRdb's D gene call, TRBD1, goes unchecked for lack of DNA. In germline, CDR1 is MNHEY, CDR2 SVGAGI. The CDR3 extends over 15 amino acids.